A selection of T cell receptor beta chains follows, all from one sample in a study of CD8+CD57+ T cells in acquired aplastic anemia. Each CDR3 protein gets one entry after TCRdb re-called the reads with MiXCR. The sample shows about 210,000 distinct CDR3 sequences, approximately 57% of them seen only once. The specimen was sorted CD4+, CD8+, or CD8+CD57+ T cells (not recorded which) from PBMCs. The source is a human donor in good health. CDR3s include the opening cysteine and the closing phenylalanine or tryptophan. D genes are given only for firm matches. Clone size, where shown, is once, few, many, or a class for clones that have expanded.

TGTGCCAGCAGCTTGGGAGGAGGAATCACCGGGGAGCTGTTTTTT	CASSLGGGITGELFF	TRBJ2-2	once	TRBV7-9	.
TGCAGCGTTGAACAGGGGGGAACTGAAGCTTTCTTT	CSVEQGGTEAFF	TRBJ1-1	.	TRBV29-1	TRBD1
TGTGCCAGCAGCGTTGCCACGGACAGGAACACTGAAGCTTTCTTT	CASSVATDRNTEAFF	TRBJ1-1	.	TRBV9	.
TGTGCCAGCAGCGTGACGGGGAGGTTCGGCTACACCTTC	CASSVTGRFGYTF	TRBJ1-2	.	TRBV9	.
TGTGCCAGTAGTATCAATCGGGACAGAAATCAGCCCCAGCATTTT	CASSINRDRNQPQHF	TRBJ1-5	.	TRBV19	TRBD1
TGTGCCAGCAGGGCGAGGGATCAGGGCTCACCCCCCCACTTT	CASRARDQGSPPHF	TRBJ1-6	.	TRBV25-1	.
TGTGCCAGCAGCCCTTTAAGCAAGGGGGAGCAGTACTTC	CASSPLSKGEQYF	TRBJ2-7	many	TRBV4-2	.
TGTGCCAGCAGTTACTCGAAGGGGTTAACTGAAGCTTTCTTT	CASSYSKGLTEAFF	TRBJ1-1	many	TRBV6-5	.
TGTGCCAGTAGTATAACCGCTAGCATAGGAAACATTCAGTACTTC	CASSITASIGNIQYF	TRBJ2-4	once	TRBV19	.
TGTGCCAGCAGCTTAGGAGCGGGGGCGGGCAATCAGCCCCAGCATTTT	CASSLGAGAGNQPQHF	TRBJ1-5	many	TRBV11-2	.
TGTGCCAGCAGCCCCCGCAAACCCAGGGACAGGGGGCCACTCACCTACGAGCAGTACTTC	CASSPRKPRDRGPLTYEQYF	TRBJ2-7	many	TRBV7-9	TRBD1
TGTGCCAGCAGCCAAGTTACGTTAGCGGGAACCTACGAGCAGTACTTC	CASSQVTLAGTYEQYF	TRBJ2-7	many	TRBV14	TRBD2
TGTGCCAGCCTCTACGGGACAGGGGATGGCTACACCTTC	CASLYGTGDGYTF	TRBJ1-2	many	TRBV7-9	TRBD1
TGTGCCAGCAGTTACTCGGACTATAGTAGCGATTCACCCCTCCACTTT	CASSYSDYSSDSPLHF	TRBJ1-6	.	TRBV24-1	.
TGTGCCAGCAGCTTTCAGGACAGGGCCCCCGGAGGCACTGAAGCTTTCTTT	CASSFQDRAPGGTEAFF	TRBJ1-1	many	TRBV11-1	TRBD1
TGTGCCATCAGTGACCCCGGACTAGCGGGGACACTGTACCAAGAGACCCAGTACTTC	CAISDPGLAGTLYQETQYF	TRBJ2-5	.	TRBV10-3	TRBD2
TGTGCCAGCAGCTTAGATAGGACGAGGGGCTACACCTTC	CASSLDRTRGYTF	TRBJ1-2	.	TRBV7-2	.
TGTGCCAGCAGCATTTATCTAGCTTCAGATACGCAGTATTTT	CASSIYLASDTQYF	TRBJ2-3	.	TRBV7-9	.
TGTGCCGGTCAAGGAGGGAAGGAGACCCAGTACTTC	CAGQGGKETQYF	TRBJ2-5	few	TRBV19	.
TGTGCCAACTTGGACTTGAAAGACTACGAGCAGTACTTC	CANLDLKDYEQYF	TRBJ2-7	many	TRBV7-9	.
TGCAGTGCTAGGTCCGTATGGGGGGAAGAGACCCAGTACTTC	CSARSVWGEETQYF	TRBJ2-5	.	TRBV20-1	.
TGCGCCAGCAGCCAAGATCTTTATTACGAGCAGTACTTC	CASSQDLYYEQYF	TRBJ2-7	.	TRBV5-1	.
TGTGCCAGCAGTGACTCTATCGTAGCGGGGGGCACCGGGGAGCTGTTTTTT	CASSDSIVAGGTGELFF	TRBJ2-2	many	TRBV6-4	TRBD2
TGCGCCAGCAGTGATGGGACCGCCGGGGAGCTGTTTTTT	CASSDGTAGELFF	TRBJ2-2	.	TRBV10-1	.
TGTGCCAGCAGTTACTCGGACAGGGTGGATGAAAAACTGTTTTTT	CASSYSDRVDEKLFF	TRBJ1-4	many	TRBV6-6	TRBD1
TGTGCCAGCAAGCAGGGGGTGGGGGAGACCCAGTACTTC	CASKQGVGETQYF	TRBJ2-5	.	TRBV2	TRBD1
TGCAGTGCTAGAAACGCGCGGGAGGACACCGGGGAGCTGTTTTTT	CSARNAREDTGELFF	TRBJ2-2	many	TRBV20-1	TRBD2
TGTGCCAGCAGCTTAGTATTTGCAACTAATGAAAAACTGTTTTTT	CASSLVFATNEKLFF	TRBJ1-4	.	TRBV7-2	.
TGTGCCAGCAGCTTATCCCCAGACAGGGGGCGTTTATCAGATACGCAGTATTTT	CASSLSPDRGRLSDTQYF	TRBJ2-3	.	TRBV7-6	TRBD1
TGCGCCAGCAGCCCGGACAGGGTAGGAGAAAAACTGTTTTTT	CASSPDRVGEKLFF	TRBJ1-4	.	TRBV5-1	TRBD1
TGTGCCAGCAGCTCCCTCGCCCTCGACGGGACCCAGTACTTC	CASSSLALDGTQYF	TRBJ2-5	.	TRBV7-3	.
TGTGCCAGCAGTTTGACGGGGGACGGCAATCAGCCCCAGCATTTT	CASSLTGDGNQPQHF	TRBJ1-5	.	TRBV27	.
TGTGCCAGCCGCGGGACAGGGTCCACAGATACGCAGTATTTT	CASRGTGSTDTQYF	TRBJ2-3	.	TRBV6-5	TRBD1
TGTGCCAGCAGTTACTCGGCACTGGTAGGCGAGCAGTACTTC	CASSYSALVGEQYF	TRBJ2-7	.	TRBV6-4	.
TGTGCCAGCAGTTTTGAACAGGGACACTACGAGCAGTACTTC	CASSFEQGHYEQYF	TRBJ2-7	once	TRBV2	.
TGTGCCACCAGCAGAGATGACAGGTATTTCTCTGGAAACACCATATATTTT	CATSRDDRYFSGNTIYF	TRBJ1-3	once	TRBV15	.
TGCGCCAGCAGCCAAGATAGGGGGGCCAACTATGGCTACACCTTC	CASSQDRGANYGYTF	TRBJ1-2	many	TRBV4-3	.
TGCAGTGCCCTACAGAACTACGAGCAGTACTTC	CSALQNYEQYF	TRBJ2-7	few	TRBV20-1	.
TGCAGTGCTGGTACAGGGGACTACGAGCAGTACTTC	CSAGTGDYEQYF	TRBJ2-7	many	TRBV20-1	TRBD1
TGTGCCAGCAGCTCCCGGCTAGCGGGGGCCTACAATGAGCAGTTCTTC	CASSSRLAGAYNEQFF	TRBJ2-1	many	TRBV11-3	TRBD2
TGCGCCAGCAGCCAAGTTAAGGCAGGGAATTCACCCCTCCACTTT	CASSQVKAGNSPLHF	TRBJ1-6	few	TRBV4-1	.
TGTGCCACCGATTGGGAGGGAGCCTACGAGCAGTACTTC	CATDWEGAYEQYF	TRBJ2-7	few	TRBV28	TRBD2
TGCAGTGCTAGAGGGGACAGGGAGAACACTGAAGCTTTCTTT	CSARGDRENTEAFF	TRBJ1-1	.	TRBV20-1	TRBD1
TGTGCCAGCAGCTCAGGCGGGACAGGGAATCAGCCCCAGCATTTT	CASSSGGTGNQPQHF	TRBJ1-5	.	TRBV12-3/TRBV12-4	TRBD1
TGTGCCAGCAGCCCAACCAGCTTGAACACCGGGGAGCTGTTTTTT	CASSPTSLNTGELFF	TRBJ2-2	once	TRBV7-3	.
TGTGCCATCACCTCCGGGAAGAGCTCTGGAAGCACCATATATTTT	CAITSGKSSGSTIYF	TRBJ1-3	.	TRBV10-3	.
TGTGCCAGCAGGGGCGGGGATAGTCAAGAGACCCAGTACTTC	CASRGGDSQETQYF	TRBJ2-5	.	TRBV3-1	.
TGTGCCAGCAGCTCCGGGGGGGTACAATACAATGAGCAGTTCTTC	CASSSGGVQYNEQFF	TRBJ2-1	many	TRBV7-9	TRBD2
TGCGCCAGCAGCATCGGGAGTCATAGCAATCAGCCCCAGCATTTT	CASSIGSHSNQPQHF	TRBJ1-5	once	TRBV5-1	.
TGTGCCAGCAGCTTTGATACGCAGTATTTT	CASSFDTQYF	TRBJ2-3	.	TRBV7-9	.
TGTGCCATCAGTGAGTCTGGGGATCAGCCCCAGCATTTT	CAISESGDQPQHF	TRBJ1-5	.	TRBV10-3	.
TGTGCCACCCCCCCAGGGGAGCTGTTTTTT	CATPPGELFF	TRBJ2-2	.	TRBV25-1	.
TGTGCCAGCAGCGTATCTGTCCAGACGTCCTACAATGAGCAGTTCTTC	CASSVSVQTSYNEQFF	TRBJ2-1	many	TRBV9	.
TGTGCCAGCAGTGAAGCGCAGGGACAGATCTACGAGCAGTACTTC	CASSEAQGQIYEQYF	TRBJ2-7	many	TRBV2	TRBD1
TGTGCCAGCAGTGAATCGGGACTAGCGGGGGACACAGATACGCAGTATTTT	CASSESGLAGDTDTQYF	TRBJ2-3	.	TRBV2	TRBD2
TGTGCCAGCAGCGCAGGACAGGCAGCCTTGGGGGAGACCCAGTACTTC	CASSAGQAALGETQYF	TRBJ2-5	.	TRBV9	TRBD1
TGTGCCAGCAGCCACGACGGCTCTGGGGCCAACGTCCTGACTTTC	CASSHDGSGANVLTF	TRBJ2-6	few	TRBV7-3	.